Shown below are 29 T cell receptor beta chains from a single sample sequenced in a study of blood T cell repertoires in COVID-19. Method: immunoSEQ multiplex PCR; TCRdb's copy keeps in-frame clones and lacks some. Here the sample spans 110,000 to 150,000 clones, roughly 77% being singletons. Sequencing was carried out using peripheral blood. The source of these receptors is a woman aged 65 to 85 with COVID-19, enrolled during active disease.

The chain joins TRBV20-1 to TRBJ2-1; perhaps TRBD1 as D (6 bases). The CDR3 loop spans 11 amino acids. V was shortened by 6 bases and J by 6 bases, with 9 bases between the two germline ends. Germline CDR1 and CDR2: DFQATT and SNEGSKA (reference sequence). The CDR3, as DNA: TGCAGTGCAGGACAGCCCAATGAGCAGTTCTTC. Translation: CSAGQPNEQFF.

The V gene is TRBV6-4, the J gene TRBJ2-3, with 12 bases that match TRBD2. Germline trimming cut 3 bases from V and 4 bases from J; bases unmatched to any gene: 8. This CDR3 spans 17 amino acids. Germline V CDR1 and CDR2: MRHNA, SNTAGT. The DNA of the CDR3 is TGTGCCAGCAGTGAACGTCCTAGCGGGGGGGCGGCAGATACGCAGTATTTT. Protein product: CASSERPSGGAADTQYF.

The chain recombines TRBV16 with TRBJ1-1; tentative D call: TRBD1 (5 bases). The length of the CDR3 is 16 residues. With 4 bases removed from V and 0 bases from J, the gap between germline ends came to 15 bases. Germline values: CDR1 KGHSY, CDR2 FQNENV. CDR3 DNA sequence: TGTGCCAGCAGCCCTCCGGGACTCCCAATGAACACTGAAGCTTTCTTT. It encodes CASSPPGLPMNTEAFF.

The chain combines TRBV5-6 with TRBJ1-3; D gene unclear. Germline V gives CDR1 SGHDT, CDR2 YYEEEE. The CDR3 is 14 amino acids. With 4 bases removed from V and 0 bases from J, the gap between germline ends came to 8 bases. The DNA for the CDR3 is TGTGCCAGCAGCGCCGTGGCCTCTGGAAACACCATATATTTT. Its translation is CASSAVASGNTIYF.

In this sample, this clone turned up once. The gene calls are TRBV6-6 and TRBJ2-1; D perhaps matches TRBD2 (6 bases). Trimming left V 6 bases short and J 11 bases short, with 14 bases between. Germline lookup yields CDR1 MNHNY and CDR2 SVGAGI (reference sequence). CDR3 length: 12 amino acids. The CDR3 here is CASSPLDYQQFF. For the CDR3, the DNA is TGTGCCAGCAGCCCCCTGGACTACCAGCAGTTCTTC.

This chain uses TRBV19 with TRBJ1-5; D is ambiguous. Germline-derived CDR1 and CDR2 are LNHDA and SQIVND (reference sequence). The CDR3 length is 13 residues. The V gene lost 3 bases and the J gene lost 7 bases, with 10 bases spanning the gap. This CDR3 reads CASSMLVGQPQHF. The CDR3 bases are TGTGCCAGTAGTATGCTTGTGGGCCAGCCCCAGCATTTT. The variable domain in full, completed from reference TRBV19 and TRBJ1-5, reads DGGITQSPKYLFRKEGQNVTLSCEQNLNHDAMYWYRQDPGQGLRLIYYSQIVNDFQKGDIAEGYSVSREKKESFPLTVTSAQKNPTAFYLCASSMLVGQPQHFGDGTRLSIL.

The rearrangement uses TRBV6-2 or TRBV6-3 and TRBJ2-5, with 12 bases matching TRBD2. In germline, CDR1 is MNHEY, CDR2 SVGEGT. The CDR3 spans 17 residues. V lost 4 bases, J lost 4 bases, and 10 bases stayed unmatched. CDR3 sequence (DNA): TGTGCCAGCAGTTGGACTAGCGGGGTAGCTTATGGAGAGACCCAGTACTTC. Its translation is CASSWTSGVAYGETQYF.

The V gene is TRBV2, the J gene TRBJ1-1, with TRBD1 matching 9 bases. The V segment lost 4 bases and the J segment 6 bases; nucleotides outside the gene matches: 6. This CDR3 has 14 residues. CDR1 and CDR2 (germline): SNHLY, FYNNEI. The CDR3 coding sequence is TGTGCCAGCAGTGGAAGGGACAGGGCGGCTGAAGCTTTCTTT. It specifies CASSGRDRAAEAFF.

The chain combines TRBV4-2 with TRBJ2-1; a possible D gene is TRBD2 (5 bases). The CDR3 covers 14 residues. The ends were cut back, 8 bases at V and 5 bases at J, with 16 bases in the middle. The V gene's germline CDR1 is LGHNA and CDR2 YNFKEQ. DNA for the CDR3: TGTGCCAGCGGGAGATGGGGTTCGAACAATGAGCAGTTCTTC. This translates into CASGRWGSNNEQFF.

The CDR3 nucleotides are TGTGCCAGCAGTCACAGGGGGGAGACCCAGTACTTC. Protein sequence: CASSHRGETQYF. The J gene is TRBJ2-5, the V gene TRBV12-3 or TRBV12-4; TRBD1 matches 8 bases. The CDR3 contains 12 residues. V shed 5 bases and J 5 bases; nucleotides not matched to a gene: 1.

V usage is TRBV5-6 and J usage is TRBJ2-2; 10 positions match TRBD1. V dropped 4 bases and J dropped 5; count of bases not matched to a gene: 8. The CDR3 has 16 amino acids. Germline V gives CDR1 SGHDT, CDR2 YYEEEE. CDR3 nucleotide sequence: TGTGCCAGCAGCAGACCGGGACAGGGGTTAACCGGGGAGCTGTTTTTT. Protein sequence: CASSRPGQGLTGELFF.

This clone has a handful of counts. V and J are TRBV19 and TRBJ2-2, with no clear D. Between the trimmed V and J ends, which lost 5 bases and 4 bases, there was a span of 11 bases. Germline CDR1 and CDR2: LNHDA and SQIVND (reference sequence). This CDR3 has 14 amino acids. CDR3 sequence reads: CASSSPGGTGELFF. For the CDR3, the DNA is TGTGCCAGTAGTTCGCCCGGTGGCACCGGGGAGCTGTTTTTT.

The chain has TRBV6-5 and TRBJ1-4; no definite D call. Germline V lookup: CDR1 MNHEY, CDR2 SVGAGI. The V gene lost 5 bases and the J gene lost 8 bases, with 15 bases spanning the gap. CDR3 length equals 14 residues. In nucleotides, the CDR3 is TGTGCCAGCAGTAATGATCCTCAGTGGGAAAAACTGTTTTTT. This gives the protein CASSNDPQWEKLFF.

This chain connects TRBV4-2 to TRBJ2-3; a weak D match, TRBD1 (6 bases). Germline V gene lookup returns CDR1 LGHNA and CDR2 YNFKEQ. The V end was cut by 0 bases, the J end by 4 bases, with 20 bases between. This CDR3 comprises 18 residues. In DNA form, the CDR3 reads TGTGCCAGCAGCCAAGAGAGTATCCAGACAGGAGGCCCAGATACGCAGTATTTT. Translating it yields CASSQESIQTGGPDTQYF.

The rearrangement links TRBV5-1 to TRBJ2-2; 7 bases match TRBD1. The CDR3 sequence is 16 residues long. The V segment lost 3 bases and the J segment 4 bases; nucleotides outside the gene matches: 9. Germline CDR1 reads SGHRS; CDR2 reads YFSETQ. The CDR3 region has the DNA TGCGCCAGCAGCTCCCCGACAGGGACGGGCACCGGGGAGCTGTTTTTT. Translation gives CASSSPTGTGTGELFF.

This chain links TRBV5-5 with TRBJ1-2; a possible D gene is TRBD1 (5 bases). This CDR3 contains 15 residues. V lost 4 bases and J lost 4, with 17 bases in between. Germline V gene lookup returns CDR1 SGHKS and CDR2 YYEKEE (reference sequence). The CDR3 nucleotides are TGTGCCAGCAGCATCAGGATCAGGGAAGTCTATGGCTACACCTTC. Its protein product is CASSIRIREVYGYTF.

The rearrangement uses TRBV11-2 and TRBJ2-7, with 7 bases identical to TRBD2. CDR1 is SGHAT, CDR2 FQNNGV, per germline. Trimming took 11 bases from V and 7 from J; bases not matched to a gene: 14. This CDR3 contains 13 residues. The CDR3 DNA reads as TGTGCCGTCAGCGGGGAGGTCAGGAGGGAGCAGTACTTC. Translation gives CAVSGEVRREQYF. Drawing the rest from reference TRBV11-2 and TRBJ2-7, the complete variable domain is EAGVAQSPRYKIIEKRQSVAFWCNPISGHATLYWYQQILGQGPKLLIQFQNNGVVDDSQLPKDRFSAERLKGVDSTLKIQPAKLEDSAVYLCAVSGEVRREQYFGPGTRLTVT.

This clone occurred once. Other DNA sequences in the same sample also yield this CDR3. The chain has TRBV3-1 (or the pseudogene TRBV3-2) and TRBJ1-2, with TRBD1 matching 7 bases. Losses at the gene ends were 4 bases for V and 0 bases for J; bases not matched to a gene: 2. The CDR3 is 14 residues long. CDR1 LGHDT and CDR2 YNNKEL come from the germline V gene (reference sequence). The CDR3 sequence is CASSPGTANYGYTF. The CDR3 DNA follows: TGTGCCAGCAGCCCCGGGACAGCTAACTATGGCTACACCTTC.

J is TRBJ1-1 and V is TRBV6-1; a possible D gene is TRBD1 (5 bases). Germline CDR1 MNHNS, CDR2 SASEGT. The CDR3 sequence is 16 residues long. The V end was cut by 4 bases, the J end by 0 bases, with 15 bases between. The DNA for the CDR3 is TGTGCCAGCAGTGGTGCAGGGAACGCCATGAACACTGAAGCTTTCTTT. This codes for CASSGAGNAMNTEAFF.

The rearrangement links TRBV5-8 to TRBJ1-6; no clear D gene. Germline lookup yields CDR1 SGHTS and CDR2 YDEGEE. Trimming stripped 4 bases from V and 0 bases from J, with 8 bases between. The CDR3 length is 15 residues. The DNA of the CDR3 is TGTGCCAGCAGCCGAGGAAGCTCCTATAATTCACCCCTCCACTTT. Protein sequence: CASSRGSSYNSPLHF. The whole variable domain, filled in from reference TRBV5-8 and TRBJ1-6, reads EAGVTQSPTHLIKTRGQQATLRCSPISGHTSVYWYQQALGLGLQFLLWYDEGEERNRGNFPPRFSGRQFPNYSSELNVNALELEDSALYLCASSRGSSYNSPLHFGNGTRLTVT.

The V and J genes are TRBV5-1 and TRBJ2-5; maybe TRBD2 (5 bases). Trimming removed 7 bases from V and 4 bases from J, with 17 bases in between. The germline V gene has CDR1 SGHRS and CDR2 YFSETQ. The CDR3 has 14 amino acids. CDR3 sequence reads: CASASGTAGETQYF. CDR3 DNA: TGCGCCAGCGCCTCGGGAACCGCAGGAGAGACCCAGTACTTC.

The CDR3 nucleotides read TGTGCCAGCAGCCTGTGGGGACAGGGCTTCGAGCAGTACTTC. It codes for CASSLWGQGFEQYF. This chain uses TRBV3-1 (or the pseudogene TRBV3-2) with TRBJ2-7, with 9 positions matching TRBD1. Germline V gene sequence: CDR1 LGHDT, CDR2 YNNKEL (reference sequence). V gave up 4 bases and J gave up 6 bases; unmatched junction bases: 7. The CDR3 covers 14 residues.

CDR3 sequence (DNA): TGTGCCTGGAGTGTGGGCCGGGGTCAGCCCCAGCATTTT. Its protein is CAWSVGRGQPQHF. The chain links TRBV30 to TRBJ1-5; D is unresolved. Germline loops: CDR1 GTSNPN, CDR2 SVGIG (reference sequence). The V gene lost 0 bases and the J gene lost 6 bases, with 9 bases spanning the gap. The CDR3 sequence is 13 residues long. Filled out from reference TRBV30 and TRBJ1-5, the complete variable domain reads SQTIHQWPATLVQPVGSPLSLECTVEGTSNPNLYWYRQAAGRGLQLLFYSVGIGQISSEVPQNLSASRPQDRQFILSSKKLLLSDSGFYLCAWSVGRGQPQHFGDGTRLSIL.

With regard to this clone: The same CDR3 is also encoded by other DNA sequences in this sample. The chain joins TRBV5-1 to TRBJ1-1; the D gene is possibly TRBD1 (5 bases). CDR1 is SGHRS and CDR2 is YFSETQ in the germline V gene. The V gene lost 0 bases and the J gene lost 1 base, with 7 bases spanning the gap. The CDR3 runs to 14 residues. The CDR3 DNA reads TGCGCCAGCAGCTTGGCGGGGGGGAACACTGAAGCTTTCTTT. Amino acid sequence: CASSLAGGNTEAFF.

Only one count was recorded for this clone. The chain employs TRBV4-1 and TRBJ2-7; 10 bases align to TRBD1. This CDR3 spans 14 amino acids. Germline assignment: CDR1 MGHRA and CDR2 YSYEKL. The V and J ends lost 11 bases and 0 bases, in that order; junction bases with no gene match: 7. The CDR3 sequence is CASSGTGVSYEQYF. The CDR3 DNA follows: TGCGCCTCCTCCGGGACAGGGGTCTCCTACGAGCAGTACTTC.

The genes are TRBV6-2 or TRBV6-3 and TRBJ2-5, with TRBD2 matching 7 bases. Germline V gene sequence: CDR1 MNHEY, CDR2 SVGEGT. J was trimmed by 5 bases and V by 4 bases; bases with no gene match: 10. This CDR3 comprises 15 residues. The DNA of the CDR3 is TGTGCCAGCAGTTCCGTCGGGAGCGGGGCTGAGACCCAGTACTTC. Amino acid sequence: CASSSVGSGAETQYF.

In this sample, this clone turned up once. This sequence joins TRBV2 and TRBJ1-6; possible D gene TRBD1, 6 bases. Germline CDR1 reads SNHLY; CDR2 reads FYNNEI. V was clipped by 6 bases and J by 5 bases, with 14 bases between them. The CDR3 runs to 15 residues. CDR3 in DNA: TGTGCCAGCAGACTCGAGGGGGGGGATAATTCACCCCTCCACTTT. Translated: CASRLEGGDNSPLHF.

The gene calls are TRBV6-1 and TRBJ2-2; TRBD1 agrees at 8 bases. With V trimmed by 0 bases and J by 3 bases, 15 bases remained unmatched. The germline CDR1 and CDR2 sequences are MNHNS and SASEGT. This CDR3 has 20 amino acids. Here the CDR3 DNA reads TGTGCCAGCAGTGAAGCGGCAGGGGGCTATACTTCATCGGACACCGGGGAGCTGTTTTTT. This translates into CASSEAAGGYTSSDTGELFF.

This clone has just a few counts. The rearrangement joins TRBV19 to TRBJ1-1; D uncertain. The germline CDR1 and CDR2 sequences are LNHDA and SQIVND (reference sequence). The CDR3 contains 14 residues. Trimming pared 3 bases from V and 6 bases from J, leaving 14 bases between. DNA of the CDR3: TGTGCCAGTAGTATTGGGGAGGGTTTGTCTGAAGCTTTCTTT. Its protein is CASSIGEGLSEAFF. The variable domain in full, completed from reference TRBV19 and TRBJ1-1, reads DGGITQSPKYLFRKEGQNVTLSCEQNLNHDAMYWYRQDPGQGLRLIYYSQIVNDFQKGDIAEGYSVSREKKESFPLTVTSAQKNPTAFYLCASSIGEGLSEAFFGQGTRLTVV.